This T cell receptor beta chain comes out of a study of cytomegalovirus exposure and HLA in healthy donors. Researchers ran the PCR with 60 Vbeta and 13 Jbeta primers. Produced via immunoSEQ multiplex PCR; TCRdb's table is partial and in-frame only. The profile covers 75,000 to 90,000 clones, with around 77% appearing a single time and 3.3% taken by the ten largest. Only one count was recorded for this clone. Trimming stripped 3 bases from V and 2 bases from J, with 5 bases between. Germline lookup yields CDR1 LNHNV and CDR2 YYDKDF (reference sequence). The CDR3 has 13 amino acids. This TCR was sampled from a man between 45 and 60 years old in good health and CMV-seronegative. The genes are TRBV15 and TRBJ1-5; no clear D. Sequenced: PBMCs. This chain's CDR3 is CATSSSGNQPQHF. DNA for the CDR3: TGTGCCACCAGCAGTAGTGGCAATCAGCCCCAGCATTTT.